This T cell receptor (beta chain) comes out of a study of blood T cell repertoires in COVID-19. In the study overall: Material from acute and convalescent COVID-19 was sourced from the United States, Italy and Spain. Sample material is recorded as cDNA or gDNA derived from T cells, B-cell-depleted T cells, or PBMCs.

Source study methods: Amplification of reference gene primers was used by the study to estimate nucleated cell counts. TCRdb's table, derived via immunoSEQ multiplex PCR, lists solely in-frame clones and lacks some. D and trimming come from the DNA, and the V and J calls and clone size come from that table. The table has 150,000 to 200,000 clones, approximately 78% seen once; the top ten hold 11%. Germline V gives CDR1 SGHVS, CDR2 FNYEAQ. V was pared by 4 bases and J by 3 bases, with 5 bases of the junction left unmatched. CDR3 size: 15 residues. This sequence joins TRBV7-6 and TRBJ2-1; 8 bases match TRBD1. The sequence was obtained from a human donor in a cohort sampled during active COVID-19. Sequences were obtained from peripheral blood. CDR3 in DNA: TGTGCCAGCAGCTCAGGGACAGGTAACTACAATGAGCAGTTCTTC. It is translated as CASSSGTGNYNEQFF. The full variable domain, its missing parts supplied by reference TRBV7-6 and TRBJ2-1, is GAGVSQSPRYKVTKRGQDVALRCDPISGHVSLYWYRQALGQGPEFLTYFNYEAQQDKSGLPNDRFSAERPEGSISTLTIQRTEQRDSAMYRCASSSGTGNYNEQFFGPGTRLTVL.